These 3 T cell receptor beta chains originate from one sample sequenced in a study of blood T cell repertoires in COVID-19. Only in-frame clones appear in the TCRdb table, and some are missing; sequencing was by immunoSEQ multiplex PCR. The repertoire has about 220,000 clones, about four fifths of them found once; the top ten carry 2% to 2.5%. The sequencing sample was made of peripheral blood. These receptors were taken from a woman aged 60-75 years with acute or convalescent COVID-19.

In this sample, this clone turned up a few times. The chain combines TRBV2 with TRBJ2-7, with 10 bases matching TRBD2. This CDR3 comprises 15 residues. V gave up 3 bases and J gave up 4 bases; unmatched junction bases: 6. CDR1 is SNHLY and CDR2 is FYNNEI in the germline V gene. The CDR3 spells CASSELGTSVYEQYF. DNA of the CDR3: TGTGCCAGCAGTGAGTTGGGGACTAGCGTGTACGAGCAGTACTTC.

V and J are TRBV19 and TRBJ2-3, with 7 positions matching TRBD2. CDR1 and CDR2 from the germline V gene are LNHDA and SQIVND (reference sequence). J gave up 3 bases and V 5 bases, and 11 bases lay outside the gene matches. The CDR3 spans 16 residues. Here the CDR3 DNA reads TGTGCCAGTAGTTACGGCTCCGGGAGGAGTACAGATACGCAGTATTTT. Protein sequence: CASSYGSGRSTDTQYF.

The chain couples TRBV30 to TRBJ1-3; 7 bases map to TRBD1. This CDR3 spans 13 amino acids. V dropped 6 bases and J dropped 4; count of bases not matched to a gene: 6. Germline V CDR1 and CDR2: GTSNPN, SVGIG (reference sequence). Here the CDR3 DNA reads TGTGCCTGTACAGGGGAGGTCGGAAACACCATATATTTT. Its translation: CACTGEVGNTIYF.